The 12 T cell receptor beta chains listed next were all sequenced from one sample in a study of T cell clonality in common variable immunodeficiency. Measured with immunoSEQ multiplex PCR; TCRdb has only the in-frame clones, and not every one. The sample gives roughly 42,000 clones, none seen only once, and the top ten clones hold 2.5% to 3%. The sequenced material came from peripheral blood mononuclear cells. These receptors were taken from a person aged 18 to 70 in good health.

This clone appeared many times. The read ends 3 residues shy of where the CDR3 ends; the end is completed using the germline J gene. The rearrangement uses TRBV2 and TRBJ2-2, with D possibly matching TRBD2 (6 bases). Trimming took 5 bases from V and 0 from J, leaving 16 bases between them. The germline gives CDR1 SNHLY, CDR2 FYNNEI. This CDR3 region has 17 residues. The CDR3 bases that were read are TGTGCCAGCAGTATGGTAGCGGAAGACGCGAACACCGGGGAG. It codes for CASSMVAEDANTGE. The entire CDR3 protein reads CASSMVAEDANTGELFF. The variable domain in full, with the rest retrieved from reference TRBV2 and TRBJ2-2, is EPEVTQTPSHQVTQMGQEVILRCVPISNHLYFYWYRQILGQKVEFLVSFYNNEISEKSEIFDDQFSVERPDGSNFTLKIRSTKLEDSAMYFCASSMVAEDANTGELFFGEGSRLTVL.

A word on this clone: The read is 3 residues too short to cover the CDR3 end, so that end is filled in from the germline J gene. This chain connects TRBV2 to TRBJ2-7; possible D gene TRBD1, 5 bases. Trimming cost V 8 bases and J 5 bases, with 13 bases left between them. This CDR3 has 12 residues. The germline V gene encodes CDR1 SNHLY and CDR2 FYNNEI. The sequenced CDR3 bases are TGTGCCAGCCGGACACCGAGCGACGAG. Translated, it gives CASRTPSDE. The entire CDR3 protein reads CASRTPSDEQYF.

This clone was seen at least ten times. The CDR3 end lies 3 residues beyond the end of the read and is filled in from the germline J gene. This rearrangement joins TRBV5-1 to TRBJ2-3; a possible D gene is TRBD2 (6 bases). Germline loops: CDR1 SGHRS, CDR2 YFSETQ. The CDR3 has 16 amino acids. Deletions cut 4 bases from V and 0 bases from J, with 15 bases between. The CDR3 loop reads CASSRELARSTDTQYF. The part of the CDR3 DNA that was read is TGCGCCAGCAGCCGGGAACTAGCTCGAAGCACAGATACG.

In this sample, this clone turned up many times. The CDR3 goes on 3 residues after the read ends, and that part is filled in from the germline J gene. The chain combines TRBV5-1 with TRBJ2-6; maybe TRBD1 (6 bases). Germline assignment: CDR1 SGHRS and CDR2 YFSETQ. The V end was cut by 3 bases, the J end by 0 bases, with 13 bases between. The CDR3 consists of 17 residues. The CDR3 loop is CASSYQGSLSGANVLTF. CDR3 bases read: TGCGCCAGCAGCTACCAGGGGTCCCTCTCTGGGGCCAACGTC. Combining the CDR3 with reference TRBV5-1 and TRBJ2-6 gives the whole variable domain KAGVTQTPRYLIKTRGQQVTLSCSPISGHRSVSWYQQTPGQGLQFLFEYFSETQRNKGNFPGRFSGRQFSNSRSEMNVSTLELGDSALYLCASSYQGSLSGANVLTFGAGSRLTVL.

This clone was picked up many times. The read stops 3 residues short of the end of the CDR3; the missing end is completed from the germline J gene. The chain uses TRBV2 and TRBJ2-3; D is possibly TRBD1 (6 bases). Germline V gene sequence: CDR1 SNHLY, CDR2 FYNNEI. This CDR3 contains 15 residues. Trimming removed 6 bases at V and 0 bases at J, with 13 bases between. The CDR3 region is CASSRDTSSTDTQYF. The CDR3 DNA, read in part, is TGTGCCAGCAGCCGGGACACTTCTAGCACAGATACG.

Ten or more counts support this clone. The CDR3 is CASSFRTGNSYEQYF. CDR3 DNA, as far as it was read: TGCGCCAGCAGCTTCCGGACAGGGAACTCTTACGAG. The gene calls are TRBV5-1 and TRBJ2-7, with 8 bases lining up with TRBD1. The read is 3 residues too short to cover the CDR3 end, so that end is filled in from the germline J gene. V shed 2 bases and J 4 bases; nucleotides not matched to a gene: 8. This CDR3 has 15 amino acids. The germline V gene has CDR1 SGHRS and CDR2 YFSETQ.

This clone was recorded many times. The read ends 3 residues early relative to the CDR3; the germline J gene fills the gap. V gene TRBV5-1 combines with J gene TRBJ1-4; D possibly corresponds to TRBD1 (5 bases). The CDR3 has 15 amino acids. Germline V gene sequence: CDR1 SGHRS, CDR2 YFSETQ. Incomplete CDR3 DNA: TGCGCCAGCAGCTTGGAGGTCTCTGGGGCCAACGTA. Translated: CASSLEVSGANV. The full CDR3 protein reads CASSLEVSGANVLFF.

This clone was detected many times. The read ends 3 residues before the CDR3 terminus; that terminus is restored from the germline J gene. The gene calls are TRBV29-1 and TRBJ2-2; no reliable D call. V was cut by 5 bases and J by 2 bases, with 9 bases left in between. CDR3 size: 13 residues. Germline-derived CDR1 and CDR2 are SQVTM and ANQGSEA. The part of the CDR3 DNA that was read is TGCAGCGTTCGATACTCCAACACCGGGGAG. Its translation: CSVRYSNTGE. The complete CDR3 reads CSVRYSNTGELFF.

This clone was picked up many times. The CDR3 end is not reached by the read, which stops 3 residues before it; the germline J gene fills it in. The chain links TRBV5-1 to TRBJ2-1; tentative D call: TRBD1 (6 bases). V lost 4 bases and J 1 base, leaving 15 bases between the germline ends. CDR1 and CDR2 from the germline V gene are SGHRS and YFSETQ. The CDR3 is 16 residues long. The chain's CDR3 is CASSPTGTQSYNEQFF. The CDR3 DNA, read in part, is TGCGCCAGCAGCCCAACCGGGACACAGTCCTACAATGAG.

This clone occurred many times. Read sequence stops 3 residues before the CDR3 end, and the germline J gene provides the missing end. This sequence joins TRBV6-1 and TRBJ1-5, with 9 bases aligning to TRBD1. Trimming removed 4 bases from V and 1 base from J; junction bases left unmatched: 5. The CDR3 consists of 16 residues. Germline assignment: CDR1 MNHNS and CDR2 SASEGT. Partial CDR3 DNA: TGTGCCAGCAGTGCAACAGGGGGCATCAGCAATCAGCCC. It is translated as CASSATGGISNQP. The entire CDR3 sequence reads CASSATGGISNQPQHF.

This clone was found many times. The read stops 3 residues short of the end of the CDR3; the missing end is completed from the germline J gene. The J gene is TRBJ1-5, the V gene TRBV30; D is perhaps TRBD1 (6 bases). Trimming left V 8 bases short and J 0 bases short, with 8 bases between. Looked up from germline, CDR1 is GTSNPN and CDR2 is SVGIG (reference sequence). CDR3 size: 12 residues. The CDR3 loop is CARTVSNQPQHF. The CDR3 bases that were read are TGTGCCCGGACAGTTAGCAATCAGCCC.

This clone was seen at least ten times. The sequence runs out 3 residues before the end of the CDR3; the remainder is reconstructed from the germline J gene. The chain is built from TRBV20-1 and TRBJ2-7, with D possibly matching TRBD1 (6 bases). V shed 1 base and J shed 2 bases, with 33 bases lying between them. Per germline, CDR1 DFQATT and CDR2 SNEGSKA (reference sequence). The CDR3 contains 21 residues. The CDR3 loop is CSARATTQISNRDTKTYEQYF. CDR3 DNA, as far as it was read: TGCAGTGCTAGAGCAACAACTCAAATCTCAAACCGGGACACAAAAACCTACGAG.